These 27 T cell receptor beta chains were all obtained from the same sample, sequenced in a study of prognosis after radiotherapy for stage I lung cancer. TCR beta CDR3 amplification from genomic DNA was performed by two-round multiplex PCR. The use of primers specific to each TRBV and TRBJ gene characterized first-round PCR. TCRdb re-derived calls from the multiplex PCR reads in MiXCR, one entry per CDR3 protein. The sample contains 15,000 or so distinct CDR3 sequences, approximately 50% of which appear only once. Sequencing used PBMCs, obtained before or after stereotactic body radiation therapy (not recorded which). The source is a donor over 45 with non-small cell lung cancer.

This clonotype was picked up many times. The chain is built from TRBV20-1 and TRBJ2-1; 11 bases match TRBD2. The trim removed 4 bases at V and 7 bases at J, leaving 6 bases unmatched. Per the germline V gene, CDR1 is DFQATT and CDR2 is SNEGSKA (reference sequence). The CDR3 extends over 14 amino acids. The CDR3 loop reads CSATGTSGKNEQFF. CDR3 nucleotides: TGCAGTGCTACCGGGACTAGCGGAAAAAATGAGCAGTTCTTC.

The chain uses TRBV2 and TRBJ2-7; no clear D. CDR3 size: 14 residues. Deletions cut 9 bases from V and 6 bases from J, with 21 bases between. CDR1 and CDR2 (germline): SNHLY, FYNNEI. The CDR3 here is CASVWKGKLAEQYF. For the CDR3, the DNA is TGTGCCAGTGTGTGGAAAGGGAAGTTAGCCGAGCAGTACTTC.

The chain is built from TRBV7-9 and TRBJ2-3; D ambiguous. The germline V gene has CDR1 SEHNR and CDR2 FQNEAQ (reference sequence). Trimming stripped 10 bases from V and 4 bases from J, with 21 bases between. CDR3 length equals 15 residues. CDR3 bases: TGTGCCACCCAGCTTCATACAGTCCTGGCAGATACGCAGTATTTT. Translation: CATQLHTVLADTQYF. Based on the CDR3 plus reference TRBV7-9 and TRBJ2-3, the full variable domain is DTGVSQNPRHKITKRGQNVTFRCDPISEHNRLYWYRQTLGQGPEFLTYFQNEAQLEKSRLLSDRFSAERPKGSFSTLEIQRTEQGDSAMYLCATQLHTVLADTQYFGPGTRLTVL.

This clonotype was found many times. The chain carries TRBV19 and TRBJ2-5; D not resolved. Trimming cost V 3 bases and J 3 bases, with 8 bases left between them. The CDR3 consists of 13 residues. The germline CDR1 and CDR2 sequences are LNHDA and SQIVND (reference sequence). The CDR3 nucleotides read TGTGCCAGTAGTATCCGGCCTGAAGAGACCCAGTACTTC. Translation: CASSIRPEETQYF.

This clonotype counts as medium-sized. The gene calls are TRBV12-3 or TRBV12-4 and TRBJ1-2, with a weak D call TRBD1 (5 bases). This CDR3 is 12 amino acids long. Trimming took 6 bases from V and 4 from J, leaving 9 bases between them. Here the CDR3 DNA reads TGTGCCAGCAGCTCCGACAGCTATGGCTACACCTTC. This encodes CASSSDSYGYTF.

CDR3 region: CSARVTGSGTGELFF. The CDR3 region has the DNA TGCAGTGCTAGAGTTACAGGGTCAGGCACCGGGGAGCTGTTTTTT. The genes are TRBV20-1 and TRBJ2-2; weak D call: TRBD1 (6 bases). Trimming took 1 base from V and 4 from J, leaving 13 bases between them. Germline V gene data show CDR1 as DFQATT and CDR2 as SNEGSKA (reference sequence). The CDR3 length is 15 residues.

For this clonotype: A far bigger clonotype differs at one base, so this is likely a read error. Here the CDR3 reads CASSDGGRDTDTKYF. For the CDR3, the DNA is TGTGCCAGCAGTGACGGCGGGAGAGACACAGATACGAAGTATTTT. This rearrangement joins TRBV6-2 or TRBV6-3 to TRBJ2-3; 7 positions match TRBD2. Germline V CDR1 and CDR2: MNHEY, SVGEGT. The length of the CDR3 is 15 residues.

Of note for this clonotype: One end of the junction does not line up with germline, which may come from a read error. The genes are TRBV11-2 and TRBJ1-3, with unresolved D. The germline gives CDR1 SGHAT, CDR2 FQNNGV. The CDR3 has 15 amino acids. The CDR3 DNA sequence: TGTGCCAGCAGCGAACACCGGGTGTCTGTAAACATCATATATTTT. This encodes CASSEHRVSVNIIYF.

CDR3 loop: CASSAGVEQYF. CDR3 nucleotide sequence: TGTGCCAGCAGTGCAGGGGTCGAGCAGTACTTC. The chain carries TRBV6-2 or TRBV6-3 and TRBJ2-7; the D gene is possibly TRBD1 (6 bases). CDR1 MNHEY and CDR2 SVGEGT come from the germline V gene. The CDR3 sequence is 11 residues long. The germline V and J ends were trimmed by 5 bases and 6 bases, with 8 bases remaining between them.

This clonotype was counted ten times or more. The V and J genes are TRBV5-1 and TRBJ2-5; a possible D gene is TRBD2 (6 bases). Germline loops: CDR1 SGHRS, CDR2 YFSETQ. The CDR3 spans 15 residues. The V gene lost 2 bases and the J gene lost 5 bases, with 16 bases spanning the gap. The CDR3 loop is CASSFGQGGGETQYF. The CDR3 DNA reads TGCGCCAGCAGCTTCGGCCAGGGAGGTGGCGAGACCCAGTACTTC.

The genes are TRBV19 and TRBJ2-2; 10 bases align to TRBD1. Germline-derived CDR1 and CDR2 are LNHDA and SQIVND (reference sequence). This CDR3 is built from 15 residues. With V trimmed by 7 bases and J by 7 bases, 9 bases remained unmatched. This chain's CDR3 is CASTSGTGEVGELFF. In DNA form, the CDR3 reads TGTGCCAGTACATCAGGGACAGGGGAAGTCGGGGAGCTGTTTTTT.

This CDR3 is CASTNSYNEQFF. The CDR3, as DNA: TGCGCCAGCACCAACTCCTACAATGAGCAGTTCTTC. The gene calls are TRBV5-1 and TRBJ2-1, with no clear D. The CDR3 is 12 residues long. Trimming left V 6 bases short and J 0 bases short, with 4 bases between. The germline V gene has CDR1 SGHRS and CDR2 YFSETQ.

With regard to this clonotype: This sequence may be a read error, since a much larger clone differs from it by one base. The chain is built from TRBV7-9 and TRBJ2-1; 8 bases are a match to TRBD2. CDR3 size: 16 residues. Looked up from germline, CDR1 is SEHNR and CDR2 is FQNEAQ (reference sequence). Losses at the gene ends were 3 bases for V and 9 bases for J; bases not matched to a gene: 13. The CDR3 reads CASSFGASGPTGEQFF. The CDR3 DNA sequence: TGTGCCAGCAGCTTCGGGGCTAGCGGGCCCACGGGTGAGCAGTTCTTC.

This clonotype appeared many times. The CDR3 DNA follows: TGCAGTGCTAGAGAGAGGGACAGAGCCTACGAGCAGTACTTC. This sequence encodes CSARERDRAYEQYF. This chain connects TRBV20-1 to TRBJ2-7; 7 bases map to TRBD1. This CDR3 is 14 amino acids long. The trim removed 0 bases at V and 2 bases at J, leaving 4 bases unmatched. CDR1 is DFQATT, CDR2 SNEGSKA, per germline (reference sequence).

Worth noting for this clonotype: A read error may account for a junction end that differs from germline. The chain joins TRBV6-2 or TRBV6-3 to TRBJ2-1; tentatively, D is TRBD2 (6 bases). CDR1 is MNHEY, CDR2 SVGEGT, per germline. The CDR3 covers 15 residues. CDR3 nucleotides: TGTGCCAGCAGAACTATACGGGGGAGATACAATGAGCAGTCCTTC. Amino acids: CASRTIRGRYNEQSF.

CDR3 sequence reads: CASSSGWAAPYEQYF. The DNA of the CDR3 is TGTGCCAGCAGCTCGGGGTGGGCAGCTCCCTACGAGCAGTACTTC. V is TRBV7-3 and J is TRBJ2-7, with TRBD2 as a possible D gene (5 bases). The V and J ends lost 4 bases and 2 bases respectively, with 15 bases between them. The CDR3 totals 15 residues. From germline, CDR1 is SGHTA and CDR2 FQGTGA.

This clonotype showed up many times. The chain links TRBV12-3 or TRBV12-4 to TRBJ1-1; TRBD1 matches 7 bases. The CDR3 loop spans 13 amino acids. Trimming removed 6 bases from V and 1 base from J; junction bases left unmatched: 2. This CDR3 reads CASRTGTNTEAFF. The CDR3 DNA sequence: TGTGCCAGCAGGACAGGGACGAACACTGAAGCTTTCTTT.

At least ten counts were recorded for this clonotype. The chain employs TRBV20-1 and TRBJ2-1; 14 positions match TRBD2. The CDR3 extends over 14 amino acids. Germline V gives CDR1 DFQATT, CDR2 SNEGSKA (reference sequence). The V segment lost 6 bases and the J segment 4 bases; nucleotides outside the gene matches: 2. CDR3 sequence: CSAGTSGRYNEQFF. For the CDR3, the DNA is TGCAGTGCGGGGACTAGCGGGAGATACAATGAGCAGTTCTTC.

Turning to this clonotype: A read error is the likely source, as a far larger clone sits one nucleotide away. J is TRBJ2-7 and V is TRBV6-5; TRBD2 aligns across 8 bases. Germline CDR1 is MNHEY and CDR2 is SVGAGI. This CDR3 has 14 amino acids. The CDR3 nucleotides read TGTGCCAGCAGCTTGACTAGCGATACCTACGAGAAGTACTTC. This codes for CASSLTSDTYEKYF.

Comments on this clonotype: A far larger clone is one nucleotide away, so this likely arose from a read error. V gene TRBV6-4 combines with J gene TRBJ2-2; 9 positions agree with TRBD2. The CDR3 is made up of 15 amino acids. CDR1 and CDR2 from the germline V gene are MRHNA and SNTAGT. J lost 6 bases, V lost 7 bases, and 9 bases had no gene match. CDR3 nucleotides: TGTGCCAGCACCCTCCTGGCGGGGGGGGCCGGGGAGCTGTTTTTT. Amino acid sequence: CASTLLAGGAGELFF.

Ten or more counts support this clonotype. V and J are TRBV5-4 and TRBJ1-2; D gene uncertain. CDR3 length: 12 residues. From germline, CDR1 is SGHNT and CDR2 YYREEE (reference sequence). V lost 0 bases and J 7 bases, leaving 7 bases between the germline ends. Written as DNA, the CDR3 is TGTGCCAGCAGCTTGGAATCGTTTGGCTACACCTTC. This sequence encodes CASSLESFGYTF.

This clonotype was seen at least ten times. The chain combines TRBV20-1 with TRBJ2-7; possible D gene TRBD1, 6 bases. There are 13 residues in the CDR3. Germline V gene data show CDR1 as DFQATT and CDR2 as SNEGSKA (reference sequence). Trimming removed 6 bases at V and 4 bases at J, with 16 bases between. CDR3: CSADRVQTYEQYF. DNA of the CDR3: TGCAGTGCGGACAGAGTTCAGACGTACGAGCAGTACTTC.

Ten or more counts support this clonotype. The genes are TRBV7-8 and TRBJ2-7, with a weak D call TRBD1 (5 bases). Germline V lookup: CDR1 SGHVS, CDR2 FQNEAQ. V was shortened by 0 bases and J by 9 bases, with 9 bases between the two germline ends. The CDR3 extends over 12 amino acids. The CDR3 nucleotides are TGTGCCAGCAGCTTAGCCTCAGGGATGCAGTACTTC. As protein: CASSLASGMQYF. The whole variable domain, remainder taken from reference TRBV7-8 and TRBJ2-7, is GAGVSQSPRYKVAKRGQDVALRCDPISGHVSLFWYQQALGQGPEFLTYFQNEAQLDKSGLPSDRFFAERPEGSVSTLKIQRTQQEDSAVYLCASSLASGMQYFGPGTRLTVT.

This clonotype was detected ten times or more. The chain carries TRBV29-1 and TRBJ1-1; D is unresolved. Germline V CDR1 and CDR2: SQVTM, ANQGSEA. CDR3 length: 13 residues. V lost 7 bases and J lost 2, with 14 bases in between. CDR3 sequence (DNA): TGCAGCGCCCGAGCCATGTTAAACACTGAAGCTTTCTTT. Its protein product is CSARAMLNTEAFF.

This clonotype has ten or more counts. This may be a read error, as it is one base from a much larger clone. The rearrangement joins TRBV6-1 to TRBJ2-7; 9 bases fit TRBD1. Germline V gene data show CDR1 as MNHNS and CDR2 as SASEGT. The CDR3 runs 14 residues. V was pared by 6 bases and J by 0 bases, with 3 bases of the junction left unmatched. The CDR3 coding sequence is TGTGCCAGCAGGGACAGGGGTAGCTCCTACGAGCAGTACTTC. Protein: CASRDRGSSYEQYF.

This clonotype occurred many times. V and J are TRBV24-1 and TRBJ2-1, with 8 bases lining up with TRBD1. The V gene end was trimmed by 0 bases and the J gene end by 7 bases; junction bases not matched to a gene: 7. This CDR3 has 16 amino acids. CDR1 and CDR2 (germline): KGHDR, SFDVKD. The CDR3 spells CATSDLKQGADNEQFF. The DNA of the CDR3 is TGTGCCACCAGTGATTTGAAGCAGGGGGCGGATAATGAGCAGTTCTTC.

This clonotype appeared a few times. A clone one base away is much larger, so this may be a read error. The chain recombines TRBV2 with TRBJ2-3; D remains unclear. V lost 4 bases to trimming and J lost 4 bases, with 3 bases between them. Germline CDR1 SNHLY, CDR2 FYNNEI. This CDR3 comprises 11 residues. The CDR3 sequence is CASSVADTQYF. CDR3 DNA sequence: TGTGCCAGCAGTGTCGCAGATACGCAGTATTTT.